Each of the 30 T cell receptor beta chains below was sequenced from the same sample in a study of cytomegalovirus exposure and HLA in healthy donors. PCR used 60 Vbeta primers and 13 Jbeta primers. Clones were sequenced by immunoSEQ multiplex PCR, and TCRdb holds only the in-frame ones, with some missing. Its clone listing holds about 200,000 clones. Input material: PBMCs. The source is a boy aged 5-17 years in good health and CMV-seronegative.

The V call is TRBV6-5, the J call TRBJ2-2; maybe TRBD2 (6 bases). CDR3 length equals 14 residues. Germline lookup yields CDR1 MNHEY and CDR2 SVGAGI. The V end was cut by 7 bases, the J end by 2 bases, with 11 bases between. CDR3 residues: CASTRDFNTGELFF. CDR3 nucleotides: TGTGCCAGCACCAGGGACTTCAACACCGGGGAGCTGTTTTTT.

The chain recombines TRBV5-5 with TRBJ2-3, with 8 bases fitting TRBD2. The CDR3 loop spans 18 amino acids. The ends lost 5 bases at V and 2 bases at J; junction bases unmatched: 16. From germline, CDR1 is SGHKS and CDR2 YYEKEE (reference sequence). CDR3 in amino acids: CASSFRLSGALPTDTQYF. In DNA form, the CDR3 reads TGTGCCAGCAGTTTCCGCCTTAGCGGGGCCCTTCCCACAGATACGCAGTATTTT. The complete variable domain, with remaining parts taken from reference TRBV5-5 and TRBJ2-3, reads DAGVTQSPTHLIKTRGQQVTLRCSPISGHKSVSWYQQVLGQGPQFIFQYYEKEERGRGNFPDRFSARQFPNYSSELNVNALLLGDSALYLCASSFRLSGALPTDTQYFGPGTRLTVL.

The rearrangement joins TRBV10-3 to TRBJ1-3, with D perhaps matching TRBD1 (5 bases). This CDR3 region has 13 residues. Per the germline V gene, CDR1 is ENHRY and CDR2 is SYGVKD. Trimming stripped 11 bases from V and 8 bases from J, with 19 bases between. The DNA of the CDR3 is TGTGCCCTCGGGGGGACCGCGGAAGACACCATATATTTT. Translating it yields CALGGTAEDTIYF.

The chain recombines TRBV6-4 with TRBJ2-3, with D perhaps TRBD1 (6 bases). This CDR3 spans 13 amino acids. CDR1 is MRHNA and CDR2 is SNTAGT in the germline V gene. The germline V and J ends were trimmed by 5 bases and 6 bases, with 12 bases remaining between them. CDR3 coding DNA: TGTGCCAGCAGTAGAACTGACAGGGATACGCAGTATTTT. Translation gives CASSRTDRDTQYF.

V gene TRBV2 combines with J gene TRBJ2-2; TRBD2 is a possible D gene (6 bases). Germline CDR1 reads SNHLY; CDR2 reads FYNNEI. V dropped 6 bases and J dropped 5 bases, with 16 bases sitting between them. The CDR3 contains 15 residues. DNA of the CDR3: TGTGCCAGCAGGGGACTCGACCCAACAACCGGGGAGCTGTTTTTT. Amino acids: CASRGLDPTTGELFF.

The V gene is TRBV29-1, the J gene TRBJ1-2; D remains unclear. CDR1 is SQVTM, CDR2 ANQGSEA, per germline. V was shortened by 7 bases and J by 9 bases, with 15 bases between the two germline ends. The CDR3 extends over 11 amino acids. Written as DNA, the CDR3 is TGCAGCGCGGGGTCGGGTGATAGCTACACCTTC. Amino acid sequence: CSAGSGDSYTF.

V and J are TRBV6-5 and TRBJ1-5; no clear D gene. The germline V and J ends were trimmed by 5 bases and 4 bases, with 12 bases remaining between them. Germline assignment: CDR1 MNHEY and CDR2 SVGAGI. The CDR3 is made up of 14 amino acids. The CDR3 sequence is CASSPNWANQPQHF. CDR3 nucleotides: TGTGCCAGCAGTCCCAATTGGGCTAATCAGCCCCAGCATTTT.

The rearrangement links TRBV19 to TRBJ2-3; 7 positions match TRBD2. There are 18 residues in the CDR3. V lost 6 bases to trimming and J lost 3 bases; unmatched junction nucleotides: 18. The V gene's germline CDR1 is LNHDA and CDR2 SQIVND (reference sequence). CDR3 in amino acids: CASSPPDGGGYRTDTQYF. Written as DNA, the CDR3 is TGTGCCAGTAGCCCGCCCGATGGGGGGGGGTATCGAACAGATACGCAGTATTTT.

This rearrangement joins TRBV11-1 to TRBJ1-1, with D possibly TRBD1 on 5 matching bases. The length of the CDR3 is 14 residues. Germline V gene lookup returns CDR1 SGHAT and CDR2 FQDESV (reference sequence). V dropped 3 bases and J dropped 3 bases, with 11 bases sitting between them. CDR3 coding DNA: TGTGCCAGCAGCTTTGACAGAACTGACACTGAAGCTTTCTTT. Its protein is CASSFDRTDTEAFF.

The chain links TRBV5-1 to TRBJ2-7; 9 positions agree with TRBD1. V dropped 4 bases and J dropped 3; count of bases not matched to a gene: 8. CDR3 size: 15 residues. Germline V CDR1 and CDR2: SGHRS, YFSETQ. CDR3 in DNA: TGCGCCAGCAGCGGGGGGACAGGGATCGGCTACGAGCAGTACTTC. Encoded protein: CASSGGTGIGYEQYF.

The CDR3 spells CASSLVGGQGAIHEQYF. The CDR3 DNA follows: TGTGCCAGCAGCTTAGTTGGGGGACAGGGGGCGATCCACGAGCAGTACTTC. The V call is TRBV11-2, the J call TRBJ2-7; TRBD1 aligns across 12 bases. Germline V gene lookup returns CDR1 SGHAT and CDR2 FQNNGV. This CDR3 is built from 17 residues. With V trimmed by 1 base and J by 5 bases, 9 bases remained unmatched.

The CDR3 region is CASRGTLNTEAFF. The CDR3 nucleotides are TGTGCCAGCCGGGGGACCCTTAACACTGAAGCTTTCTTT. The V and J genes are TRBV6-6 and TRBJ1-1, with TRBD1 as a possible D gene (5 bases). The CDR3 spans 13 residues. The germline V and J ends were trimmed by 8 bases and 2 bases, with 12 bases remaining between them. Per the germline V gene, CDR1 is MNHNY and CDR2 is SVGAGI (reference sequence).

The J gene is TRBJ2-1, the V gene TRBV7-8; the match to TRBD2 covers 7 bases. V lost 5 bases to trimming and J lost 7 bases; unmatched junction nucleotides: 14. Per germline, CDR1 SGHVS and CDR2 FQNEAQ. The CDR3 runs to 16 residues. CDR3 protein: CASSPFRTKGGNEQFF. The CDR3 bases are TGTGCCAGCAGCCCCTTTCGGACAAAGGGAGGGAATGAGCAGTTCTTC.

In the case of this clone: Relative to the germline gene, one junction end is altered; a read error may explain this. The genes are TRBV5-1 and TRBJ2-1, with a tentative D call TRBD2 (5 bases). The CDR3 consists of 15 residues. Germline V gene sequence: CDR1 SGHRS, CDR2 YFSETQ. The CDR3 loop reads CASTLVSGSLNEQFF. The CDR3 DNA is TGCGCCAGCACCTTGGTAAGCGGCTCTCTGAATGAGCAGTTCTTC.

The chain couples TRBV7-2 to TRBJ2-7; 7 positions match TRBD2. V was pared by 5 bases and J by 3 bases, with 7 bases of the junction left unmatched. This CDR3 comprises 14 residues. CDR1 is SGHTA and CDR2 is FQGNSA in the germline V gene. The CDR3 protein is CASSPGLVLYEQYF. Written as DNA, the CDR3 is TGTGCCAGCAGCCCAGGACTAGTCCTCTACGAGCAGTACTTC.

This chain joins TRBV7-9 and TRBJ1-2; D ambiguous. V shed 3 bases and J shed 6 bases, with 11 bases lying between them. Per the germline V gene, CDR1 is SEHNR and CDR2 is FQNEAQ (reference sequence). The CDR3 covers 13 residues. CDR3 loop: CASSFMEAHGYTF. The CDR3 nucleotides read TGTGCCAGCAGCTTCATGGAGGCCCATGGCTACACCTTC.

The chain is built from TRBV30 and TRBJ1-1, with TRBD1 matching over 8 bases. V shed 4 bases and J 5 bases; nucleotides not matched to a gene: 6. Germline CDR1 is GTSNPN and CDR2 is SVGIG (reference sequence). The CDR3 loop spans 13 amino acids. DNA of the CDR3: TGTGCCTGGACCATGGACAGGGTAACTGAAGCTTTCTTT. Translated, it gives CAWTMDRVTEAFF.

The chain has TRBV6-4 and TRBJ2-3; D unclear. V lost 0 bases and J lost 0, with 4 bases in between. This CDR3 is built from 14 residues. Germline V gene data show CDR1 as MRHNA and CDR2 as SNTAGT. In nucleotides, the CDR3 is TGTGCCAGCAGTGACTCGGAGAGCACAGATACGCAGTATTTT. Translation: CASSDSESTDTQYF.

The V call is TRBV21-1, the J call TRBJ1-4; the listed D gene, TRBD1, was not tested against the DNA. TRBV21-1 is flagged as a pseudogene. This CDR3 comprises 16 residues. The CDR3: CASSKARQGGNEKLFF. The CDR3 DNA reads TGTGCCAGCAGCAAAGCGAGGCAGGGGGGTAATGAAAAACTGTTTTTT.

The chain links TRBV19 to TRBJ2-3; D might be TRBD1 (6 bases). CDR1 and CDR2 from the germline V gene are LNHDA and SQIVND (reference sequence). V lost 5 bases and J 2 bases, leaving 14 bases between the germline ends. The CDR3 is made up of 15 amino acids. The CDR3 nucleotides are TGTGCCAGTAGTTCACTCAGGGGCGACACAGATACGCAGTATTTT. This sequence encodes CASSSLRGDTDTQYF.

The J gene is TRBJ2-3, the V gene TRBV5-4, with 9 bases lining up with TRBD1. The CDR3 has 15 amino acids. The junction had 2 bases not matched to a gene; V was cut back by 3 bases and J by 0 bases. Per the germline V gene, CDR1 is SGHNT and CDR2 is YYREEE (reference sequence). For the CDR3, the DNA is TGTGCCAGCAGCTCGGGACAGGGAAGCACAGATACGCAGTATTTT. Residues: CASSSGQGSTDTQYF.

The V and J genes are TRBV28 and TRBJ2-7; D is ambiguous. The CDR3 is made up of 12 amino acids. Trimming left V 6 bases short and J 3 bases short, with 9 bases between. Germline V gene lookup returns CDR1 MDHEN and CDR2 SYDVKM. The CDR3 protein is CASSKPNYEQYF. The CDR3 bases are TGTGCCAGCAGCAAGCCCAACTACGAGCAGTACTTC. Complete variable domain (other parts from reference TRBV28 and TRBJ2-7): DVKVTQSSRYLVKRTGEKVFLECVQDMDHENMFWYRQDPGLGLRLIYFSYDVKMKEKGDIPEGYSVSREKKERFSLILESASTNQTSMYLCASSKPNYEQYFGPGTRLTVT.

This chain uses TRBV6-1 with TRBJ2-1, with TRBD2 matching over 10 bases. CDR1 and CDR2 from the germline V gene are MNHNS and SASEGT. CDR3 length: 14 amino acids. V shed 8 bases and J 3 bases; nucleotides not matched to a gene: 4. CDR3 residues: CASPSGGGYNEQFF. Written as DNA, the CDR3 is TGTGCCAGCCCGAGCGGGGGGGGCTACAATGAGCAGTTCTTC.

The CDR3 here is CATSRGRRTDEAFF. CDR3 bases: TGTGCCACCAGCAGAGGGAGGCGGACGGATGAAGCTTTCTTT. The J gene is TRBJ1-1, the V gene TRBV15; no clear D gene. The CDR3 is 14 residues long. Germline V gene sequence: CDR1 LNHNV, CDR2 YYDKDF (reference sequence). Trimming took 1 base from V and 7 from J, leaving 13 bases between them.

The rearrangement links TRBV19 to TRBJ1-5, with TRBD1 identical over 7 bases. Germline V CDR1 and CDR2: LNHDA, SQIVND (reference sequence). CDR3 length: 15 residues. With 7 bases clipped from V and 1 base from J, the junction kept 7 bases outside the gene matches. CDR3 coding DNA: TGTGCCAGTATTTTGACAGGGACGAGCAATCAGCCCCAGCATTTT. Its translation: CASILTGTSNQPQHF.

V usage is TRBV5-1 and J usage is TRBJ2-5; D not resolved. Germline CDR1 is SGHRS and CDR2 is YFSETQ. The CDR3 runs 13 residues. V was cut by 0 bases and J by 7 bases, with 10 bases left in between. CDR3 sequence: CASSLALRSTQYF. CDR3 nucleotides: TGCGCCAGCAGCTTGGCTCTCCGGTCGACCCAGTACTTC.

CDR3 in amino acids: CATSREAGVYEQYF. The CDR3 region has the DNA TGTGCCACCAGCAGAGAGGCGGGGGTTTACGAGCAGTACTTC. The chain joins TRBV15 to TRBJ2-7; 7 bases line up with TRBD2. This CDR3 comprises 14 residues. Losses at the gene ends were 0 bases for V and 4 bases for J; bases not matched to a gene: 3. CDR1 is LNHNV, CDR2 YYDKDF, per germline (reference sequence).

This chain links TRBV7-6 with TRBJ1-1; no definite D call. The CDR3 consists of 15 residues. V shed 5 bases and J shed 0 bases, with 13 bases lying between them. Germline CDR1 and CDR2: SGHVS and FNYEAQ. The CDR3 reads CASSLQRGLNTEAFF. The CDR3 DNA reads TGTGCCAGCAGCCTCCAACGAGGGTTGAACACTGAAGCTTTCTTT.

The rearrangement joins TRBV4-1 to TRBJ2-2; 8 bases map to TRBD2. The J segment lost 8 bases and the V segment lost 0 bases, leaving 8 bases of the junction unmatched. The germline gives CDR1 MGHRA, CDR2 YSYEKL. CDR3 length: 16 residues. The CDR3 loop is CASSQEGGSGIGELFF. CDR3 nucleotide sequence: TGCGCCAGCAGCCAAGAAGGGGGTAGCGGGATTGGGGAGCTGTTTTTT.

The CDR3 sequence: CASSLGWGAPDEKLFF. DNA of the CDR3: TGTGCCAGCAGCTTAGGGTGGGGAGCCCCAGATGAAAAACTGTTTTTT. The chain combines TRBV11-2 with TRBJ1-4; D call uncertain. The CDR3 has 16 residues. Germline CDR1 and CDR2: SGHAT and FQNNGV. Between the trimmed V and J ends, which lost 1 base and 6 bases, there was a span of 15 bases.